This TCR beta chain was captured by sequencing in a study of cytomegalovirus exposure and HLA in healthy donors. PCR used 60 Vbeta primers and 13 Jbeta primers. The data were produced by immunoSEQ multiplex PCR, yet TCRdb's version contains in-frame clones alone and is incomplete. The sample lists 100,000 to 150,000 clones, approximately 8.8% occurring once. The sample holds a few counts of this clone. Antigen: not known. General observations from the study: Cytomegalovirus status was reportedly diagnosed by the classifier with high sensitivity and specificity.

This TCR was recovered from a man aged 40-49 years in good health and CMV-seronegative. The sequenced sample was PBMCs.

The CDR3 DNA reads as TGTGCCAGCAGCTTAGGTCCTAGCGGCGGGGAGACCCAGTACTTC. Amino acids: CASSLGPSGGETQYF. This chain links TRBV7-3 with TRBJ2-5; 7 nucleotides align to TRBD2. Trimming took 2 bases from V and 5 from J; bases not matched to a gene: 8. The CDR3 is 15 amino acids. CDR1 SGHTA and CDR2 FQGTGA come from the germline V gene.